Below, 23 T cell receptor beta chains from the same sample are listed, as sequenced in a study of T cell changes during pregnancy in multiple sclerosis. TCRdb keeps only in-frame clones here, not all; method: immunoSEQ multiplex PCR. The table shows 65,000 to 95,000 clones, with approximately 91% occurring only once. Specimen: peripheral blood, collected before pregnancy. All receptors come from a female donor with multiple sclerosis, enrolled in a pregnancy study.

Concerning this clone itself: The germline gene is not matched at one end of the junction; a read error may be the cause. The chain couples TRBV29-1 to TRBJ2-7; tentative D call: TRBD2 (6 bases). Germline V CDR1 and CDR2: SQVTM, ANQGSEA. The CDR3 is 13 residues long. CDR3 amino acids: CSVALGGAYKQYF. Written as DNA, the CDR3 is TGCAGCGTTGCCCTCGGCGGGGCCTACAAGCAGTACTTC.

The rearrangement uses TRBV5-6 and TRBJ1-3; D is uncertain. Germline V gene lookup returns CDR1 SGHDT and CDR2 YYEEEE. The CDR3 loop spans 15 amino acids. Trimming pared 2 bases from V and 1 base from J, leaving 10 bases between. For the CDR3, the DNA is TGTGCCAGCAGCTTCGATGCGAGGTCTGGAAACACCATATATTTT. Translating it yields CASSFDARSGNTIYF.

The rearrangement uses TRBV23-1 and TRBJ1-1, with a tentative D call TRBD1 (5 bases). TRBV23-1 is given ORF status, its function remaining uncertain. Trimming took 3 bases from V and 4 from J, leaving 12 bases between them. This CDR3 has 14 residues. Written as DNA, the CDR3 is TGCGCCAGCAGTCACCGACTGGGGGGCACTGAAGCTTTCTTT. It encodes CASSHRLGGTEAFF.

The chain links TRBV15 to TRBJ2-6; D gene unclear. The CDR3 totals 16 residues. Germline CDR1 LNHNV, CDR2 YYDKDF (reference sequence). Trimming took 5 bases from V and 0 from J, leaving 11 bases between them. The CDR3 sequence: CATSRRLSSGANVLTF. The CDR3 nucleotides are TGTGCCACCAGCCGCCGACTGAGCTCTGGGGCCAACGTCCTGACTTTC.

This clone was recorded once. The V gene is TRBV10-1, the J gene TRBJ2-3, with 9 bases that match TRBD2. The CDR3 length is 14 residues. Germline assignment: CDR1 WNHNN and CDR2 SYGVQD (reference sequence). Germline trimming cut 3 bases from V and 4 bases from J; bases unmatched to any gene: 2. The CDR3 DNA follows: TGCGCCAGCAGTGAAGGGACTAGCTCAGATACGCAGTATTTT. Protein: CASSEGTSSDTQYF.

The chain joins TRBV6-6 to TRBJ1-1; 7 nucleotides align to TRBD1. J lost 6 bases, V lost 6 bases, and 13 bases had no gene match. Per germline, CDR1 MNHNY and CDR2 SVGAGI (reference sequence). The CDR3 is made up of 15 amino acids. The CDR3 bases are TGTGCCAGCAGCCCCATCGACAGGGATGGAGCTGAAGCTTTCTTT. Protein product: CASSPIDRDGAEAFF.

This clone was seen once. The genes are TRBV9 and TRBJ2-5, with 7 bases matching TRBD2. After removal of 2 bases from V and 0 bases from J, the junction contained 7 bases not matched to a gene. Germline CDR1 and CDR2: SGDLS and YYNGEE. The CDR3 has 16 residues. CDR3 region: CASSVGLADHQETQYF. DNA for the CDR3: TGTGCCAGCAGCGTTGGGCTAGCGGACCACCAAGAGACCCAGTACTTC.

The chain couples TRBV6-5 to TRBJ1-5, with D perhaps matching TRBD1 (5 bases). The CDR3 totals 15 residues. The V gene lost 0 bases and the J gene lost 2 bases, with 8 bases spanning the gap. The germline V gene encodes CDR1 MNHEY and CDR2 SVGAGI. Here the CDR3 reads CASSYSSGGNQPQHF. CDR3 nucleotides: TGTGCCAGCAGTTACTCATCGGGGGGCAATCAGCCCCAGCATTTT.

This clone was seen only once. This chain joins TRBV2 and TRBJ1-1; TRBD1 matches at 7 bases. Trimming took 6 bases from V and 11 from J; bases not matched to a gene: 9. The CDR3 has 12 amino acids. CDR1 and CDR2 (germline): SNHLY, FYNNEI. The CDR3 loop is CASSPDRREAFF. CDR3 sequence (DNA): TGTGCCAGCAGCCCGGACAGGCGTGAGGCTTTCTTT. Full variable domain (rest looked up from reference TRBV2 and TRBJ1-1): EPEVTQTPSHQVTQMGQEVILRCVPISNHLYFYWYRQILGQKVEFLVSFYNNEISEKSEIFDDQFSVERPDGSNFTLKIRSTKLEDSAMYFCASSPDRREAFFGQGTRLTVV.

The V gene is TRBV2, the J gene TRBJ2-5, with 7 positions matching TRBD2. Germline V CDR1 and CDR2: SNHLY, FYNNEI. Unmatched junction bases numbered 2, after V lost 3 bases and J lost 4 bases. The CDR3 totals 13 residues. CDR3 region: CASSDGGRETQYF. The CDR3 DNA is TGTGCCAGCAGTGATGGCGGGAGAGAGACCCAGTACTTC.

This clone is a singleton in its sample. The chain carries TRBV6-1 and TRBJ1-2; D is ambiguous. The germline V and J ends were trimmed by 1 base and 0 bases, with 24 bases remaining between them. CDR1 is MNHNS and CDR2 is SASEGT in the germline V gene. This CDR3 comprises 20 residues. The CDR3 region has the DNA TGTGCCAGCAGTGAAGAGGGCTGGGAGATACCCCCTATCCCTAACTATGGCTACACCTTC. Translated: CASSEEGWEIPPIPNYGYTF.

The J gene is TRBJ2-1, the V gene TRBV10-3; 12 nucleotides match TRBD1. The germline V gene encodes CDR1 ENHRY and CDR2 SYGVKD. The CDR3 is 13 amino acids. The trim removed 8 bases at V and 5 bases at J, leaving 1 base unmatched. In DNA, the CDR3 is TGTGCCATCCGGGACAGGGGGCACAATGAGCAGTTCTTC. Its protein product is CAIRDRGHNEQFF.

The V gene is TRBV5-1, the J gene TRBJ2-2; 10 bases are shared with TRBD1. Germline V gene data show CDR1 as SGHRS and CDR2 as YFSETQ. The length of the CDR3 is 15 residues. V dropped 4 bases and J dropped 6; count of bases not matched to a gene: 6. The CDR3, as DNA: TGCGCCAGCAGCGTCCGGGACAGGGGCTCCGGGGAGCTGTTTTTT. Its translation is CASSVRDRGSGELFF.

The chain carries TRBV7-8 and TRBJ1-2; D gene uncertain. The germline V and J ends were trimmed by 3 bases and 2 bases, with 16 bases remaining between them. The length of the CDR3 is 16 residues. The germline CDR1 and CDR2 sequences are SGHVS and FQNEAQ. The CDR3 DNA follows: TGTGCCAGCAGCTTTTTTGAGGGCGTCGGCAACTATGGCTACACCTTC. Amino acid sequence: CASSFFEGVGNYGYTF.

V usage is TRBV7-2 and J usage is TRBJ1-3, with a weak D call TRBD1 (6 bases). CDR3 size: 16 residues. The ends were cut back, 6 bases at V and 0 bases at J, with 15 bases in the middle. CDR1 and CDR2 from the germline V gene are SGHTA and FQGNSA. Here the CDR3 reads CASRVAGASSGNTIYF. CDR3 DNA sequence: TGTGCCAGCAGAGTAGCAGGGGCCAGCTCTGGAAACACCATATATTTT.

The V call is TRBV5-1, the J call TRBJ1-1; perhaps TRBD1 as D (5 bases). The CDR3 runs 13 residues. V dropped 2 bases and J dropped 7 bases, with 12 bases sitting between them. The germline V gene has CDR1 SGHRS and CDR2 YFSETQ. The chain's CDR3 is CASSFPPQGEAFF. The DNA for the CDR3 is TGCGCCAGCAGCTTCCCCCCCCAGGGTGAAGCTTTCTTT.

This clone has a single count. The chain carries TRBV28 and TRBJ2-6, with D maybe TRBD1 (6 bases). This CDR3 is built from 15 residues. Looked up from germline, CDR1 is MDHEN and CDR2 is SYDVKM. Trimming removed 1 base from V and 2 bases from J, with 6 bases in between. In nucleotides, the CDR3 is TGTGCCAGCAGTTTATCAGGGGCTGGGGCCAACGTCCTGACTTTC. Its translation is CASSLSGAGANVLTF.

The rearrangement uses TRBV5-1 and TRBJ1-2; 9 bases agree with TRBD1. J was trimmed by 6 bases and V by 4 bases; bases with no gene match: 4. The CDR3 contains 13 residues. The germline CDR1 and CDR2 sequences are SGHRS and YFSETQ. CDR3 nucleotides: TGCGCCAGCAGCGAGTGGACAGGGGATGGCTACACCTTC. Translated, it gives CASSEWTGDGYTF. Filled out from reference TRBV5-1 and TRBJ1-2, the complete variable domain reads KAGVTQTPRYLIKTRGQQVTLSCSPISGHRSVSWYQQTPGQGLQFLFEYFSETQRNKGNFPGRFSGRQFSNSRSEMNVSTLELGDSALYLCASSEWTGDGYTFGSGTRLTVV.

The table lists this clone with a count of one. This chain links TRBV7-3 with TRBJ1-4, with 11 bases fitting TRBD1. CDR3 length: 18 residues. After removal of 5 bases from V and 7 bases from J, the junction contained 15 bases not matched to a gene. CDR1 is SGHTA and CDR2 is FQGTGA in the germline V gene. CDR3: CASSAGWTGGSRSEKLFF. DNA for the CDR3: TGTGCCAGCAGCGCCGGGTGGACAGGGGGCTCGAGGAGTGAAAAACTGTTTTTT.

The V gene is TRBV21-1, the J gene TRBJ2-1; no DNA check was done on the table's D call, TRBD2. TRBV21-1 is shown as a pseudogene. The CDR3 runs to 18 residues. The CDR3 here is CASSATSLVPSSYNEQFF. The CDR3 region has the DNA TGTGCCAGCAGCGCGACGTCTCTTGTTCCTAGCTCCTACAATGAGCAGTTCTTC.

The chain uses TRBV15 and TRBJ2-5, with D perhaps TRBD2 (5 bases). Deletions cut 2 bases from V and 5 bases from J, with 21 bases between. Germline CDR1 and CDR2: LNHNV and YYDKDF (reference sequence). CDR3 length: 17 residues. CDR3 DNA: TGTGCCACCAGCAGACCCACCTCGTACAGCGGAATGGAGACCCAGTACTTC. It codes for CATSRPTSYSGMETQYF.

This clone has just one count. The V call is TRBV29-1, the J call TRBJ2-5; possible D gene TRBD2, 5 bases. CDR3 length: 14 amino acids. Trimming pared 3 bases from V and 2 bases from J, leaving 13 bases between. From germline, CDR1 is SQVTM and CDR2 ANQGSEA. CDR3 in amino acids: CSVDQGGRQETQYF. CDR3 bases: TGCAGCGTTGACCAAGGAGGCAGGCAAGAGACCCAGTACTTC.

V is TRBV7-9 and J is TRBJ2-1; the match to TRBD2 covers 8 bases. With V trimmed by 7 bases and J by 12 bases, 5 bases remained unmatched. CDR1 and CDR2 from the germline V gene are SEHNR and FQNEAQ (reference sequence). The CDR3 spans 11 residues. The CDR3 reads CASTPAGVQFF. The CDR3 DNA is TGTGCCAGCACCCCAGCGGGGGTGCAGTTCTTC.